Listed here are 28 T cell receptor beta chains from one sample, sequenced in a study of technical replicates of blood from several donors. Method: immunoSEQ multiplex PCR; TCRdb's copy keeps in-frame clones and lacks some. The sample records about 84,000 clones, 93% being singletons. The sequenced material came from T cells isolated from PBMCs. The receptors come from a human donor in good health.

The chain uses TRBV10-3 and TRBJ2-6, with 10 bases lining up with TRBD1. J gave up 0 bases and V 6 bases, and 5 bases lay outside the gene matches. This CDR3 spans 17 amino acids. CDR1 is ENHRY, CDR2 SYGVKD, per germline. DNA for the CDR3: TGTGCCATCAGGGGACAGGGGCGAGACTCTGGGGCCAACGTCCTGACTTTC. Its translation is CAIRGQGRDSGANVLTF.

V gene TRBV5-1 combines with J gene TRBJ2-5, with no clear D. CDR1 is SGHRS, CDR2 YFSETQ, per germline. This CDR3 region has 14 residues. Trimming removed 2 bases at V and 10 bases at J, with 18 bases between. The CDR3 region has the DNA TGCGCCAGCAGCTTAGGTTCTGAGAGACTTGGCCAGTACTTC. Translated, it gives CASSLGSERLGQYF.

This chain connects TRBV2 to TRBJ2-5, with D perhaps TRBD2 (6 bases). The CDR3 is 13 amino acids. The V and J ends lost 6 bases and 5 bases respectively, with 13 bases between them. CDR1 and CDR2 from the germline V gene are SNHLY and FYNNEI. The CDR3 bases are TGTGCCAGCAGGGGGGGACCTGGGGAGACCCAGTACTTC. This codes for CASRGGPGETQYF.

The chain is built from TRBV14 and TRBJ2-5; 9 bases agree with TRBD2. CDR1 and CDR2 from the germline V gene are SGHDN and FVKESK. V was clipped by 0 bases and J by 5 bases; unmatched bases: 10. This CDR3 region has 17 residues. The CDR3 nucleotides read TGTGCCAGCAGCCAAGAAGGTCTAGCGGGGATGGGGGAGACCCAGTACTTC. Its translation: CASSQEGLAGMGETQYF. Together with reference TRBV14 and TRBJ2-5, the CDR3 gives the full variable domain: EAGVTQFPSHSVIEKGQTVTLRCDPISGHDNLYWYRRVMGKEIKFLLHFVKESKQDESGMPNNRFLAERTGGTYSTLKVQPAELEDSGVYFCASSQEGLAGMGETQYFGPGTRLLVL.

The gene calls are TRBV2 and TRBJ1-2; 9 positions agree with TRBD1. V was pared by 8 bases and J by 8 bases, with 12 bases of the junction left unmatched. Germline CDR1 is SNHLY and CDR2 is FYNNEI. CDR3 length equals 14 residues. CDR3 DNA: TGTGCCAGCGGACCGGGACAGGGTATAGGAGGCTACACCTTC. Encoded protein: CASGPGQGIGGYTF.

The rearrangement joins TRBV28 to TRBJ1-2; 7 nucleotides agree with TRBD1. With V trimmed by 3 bases and J by 6 bases, 13 bases remained unmatched. Germline V gene lookup returns CDR1 MDHEN and CDR2 SYDVKM. This CDR3 comprises 16 residues. DNA for the CDR3: TGTGCCAGCAGTTTGGATATTCTTGAACAGGGGAATGGCTACACCTTC. It is translated as CASSLDILEQGNGYTF.

The J gene is TRBJ1-5, the V gene TRBV19, with 11 bases that match TRBD1. In germline, CDR1 is LNHDA, CDR2 SQIVND (reference sequence). The CDR3 covers 15 residues. J was trimmed by 9 bases and V by 1 base; bases with no gene match: 5. The CDR3 is CASSIVGTGGRPQHF. The CDR3 coding sequence is TGTGCCAGTAGTATAGTGGGGACAGGGGGGAGGCCCCAGCATTTT. The entire variable domain, with the rest obtained from reference TRBV19 and TRBJ1-5, is as follows: DGGITQSPKYLFRKEGQNVTLSCEQNLNHDAMYWYRQDPGQGLRLIYYSQIVNDFQKGDIAEGYSVSREKKESFPLTVTSAQKNPTAFYLCASSIVGTGGRPQHFGDGTRLSIL.

The chain is built from TRBV9 and TRBJ2-7, with TRBD2 as a possible D gene (6 bases). In germline, CDR1 is SGDLS, CDR2 YYNGEE. The CDR3 totals 15 residues. The V and J ends lost 0 bases and 0 bases respectively, with 10 bases between them. CDR3 in amino acids: CASSVGGAGSYEQYF. CDR3 DNA sequence: TGTGCCAGCAGCGTAGGCGGGGCTGGCTCCTACGAGCAGTACTTC.

The chain links TRBV7-6 to TRBJ2-7; TRBD1 matches 10 bases. V lost 4 bases and J lost 3; bases outside the gene matches: 12. CDR3 length: 17 amino acids. The V gene's germline CDR1 is SGHVS and CDR2 FNYEAQ. CDR3 sequence (DNA): TGTGCCAGCAGCTGGAGGGGGGATGGGGACAGGGGCTACGAGCAGTACTTC. Amino acid sequence: CASSWRGDGDRGYEQYF.

The chain links TRBV5-4 to TRBJ2-7; D is perhaps TRBD2 (6 bases). Germline CDR1 and CDR2: SGHNT and YYREEE (reference sequence). The CDR3 runs 14 residues. V lost 0 bases and J lost 7, with 14 bases in between. This chain's CDR3 is CASSLAGGSLEQYF. The CDR3 DNA follows: TGTGCCAGCAGCTTGGCCGGGGGTTCCCTGGAGCAGTACTTC. Full variable domain (rest looked up from reference TRBV5-4 and TRBJ2-7): ETGVTQSPTHLIKTRGQQVTLRCSSQSGHNTVSWYQQALGQGPQFIFQYYREEENGRGNFPPRFSGLQFPNYSSELNVNALELDDSALYLCASSLAGGSLEQYFGPGTRLTVT.

The chain links TRBV7-3 to TRBJ1-5; weak D call: TRBD1 (6 bases). The germline V gene has CDR1 SGHTA and CDR2 FQGTGA. V was pared by 1 base and J by 6 bases, with 7 bases between. The CDR3 runs 13 residues. CDR3 nucleotides: TGTGCCAGCAGCTTAAAACAGGGTCAGCCCCAGCATTTT. It specifies CASSLKQGQPQHF. The full variable domain, in which reference TRBV7-3 and TRBJ1-5 provide the parts outside the CDR3, is GAGVSQTPSNKVTEKGKYVELRCDPISGHTALYWYRQSLGQGPEFLIYFQGTGAADDSGLPNDRFFAVRPEGSVSTLKIQRTERGDSAVYLCASSLKQGQPQHFGDGTRLSIL.

Here the CDR3 reads CASSYSRQTHQPQHF. CDR3 coding DNA: TGTGCCAGCAGTTACTCGCGACAGACGCATCAGCCCCAGCATTTT. The V gene is TRBV6-5, the J gene TRBJ1-5; TRBD1 is a possible D gene (5 bases). V was trimmed by 0 bases and J by 5 bases, leaving 11 bases between them. Germline CDR1 MNHEY, CDR2 SVGAGI. The CDR3 loop spans 15 amino acids.

The rearrangement links TRBV19 to TRBJ2-5; tentative D call: TRBD1 (5 bases). Germline CDR1 and CDR2: LNHDA and SQIVND (reference sequence). The V end was cut by 3 bases, the J end by 5 bases, with 13 bases between. The CDR3 covers 14 residues. The CDR3 loop is CASSIQGFGETQYF. Here the CDR3 DNA reads TGTGCCAGTAGTATTCAGGGTTTTGGGGAGACCCAGTACTTC.

This clone has just one count. The rearrangement links TRBV4-1 to TRBJ2-3; 7 bases are shared with TRBD1. J lost 0 bases, V lost 8 bases, and 8 bases had no gene match. Per germline, CDR1 MGHRA and CDR2 YSYEKL. The CDR3 runs to 15 residues. CDR3 in DNA: TGCGCCAGCGAAGCCGGGACAGTGAGCACAGATACGCAGTATTTT. Its protein product is CASEAGTVSTDTQYF.

This clone was found once. The chain joins TRBV6-1 to TRBJ1-2; perhaps TRBD1 as D (6 bases). The CDR3 length is 15 residues. Germline values: CDR1 MNHNS, CDR2 SASEGT. Trimming cost V 5 bases and J 7 bases, with 20 bases left between them. CDR3 in DNA: TGTGCCAGCAGTACAGGGACGGCTCCCGGCAGTGGCTACACCTTC. Translating gives CASSTGTAPGSGYTF.

The chain carries TRBV6-1 and TRBJ1-2; D unresolved. The V gene's germline CDR1 is MNHNS and CDR2 SASEGT. V was cut by 7 bases and J by 3 bases, with 12 bases left in between. CDR3 size: 13 residues. CDR3 nucleotides: TGTGCCAGCACCGAGAGGGATGACTATGGCTACACCTTC. It specifies CASTERDDYGYTF.

This sequence joins TRBV30 and TRBJ2-5; a possible D gene is TRBD1 (7 bases). Germline CDR1 GTSNPN, CDR2 SVGIG (reference sequence). Deletions cut 3 bases from V and 5 bases from J, with 16 bases between. This CDR3 has 14 amino acids. This CDR3 is CAWSEWAGGETQYF. As DNA, the CDR3 is TGTGCCTGGAGCGAGTGGGCAGGGGGGGAGACCCAGTACTTC. The whole variable domain, filled in from reference TRBV30 and TRBJ2-5, reads SQTIHQWPATLVQPVGSPLSLECTVEGTSNPNLYWYRQAAGRGLQLLFYSVGIGQISSEVPQNLSASRPQDRQFILSSKKLLLSDSGFYLCAWSEWAGGETQYFGPGTRLLVL.

This chain joins TRBV5-1 and TRBJ2-7; 9 nucleotides line up with TRBD2. The CDR3 contains 19 residues. Germline V gene lookup returns CDR1 SGHRS and CDR2 YFSETQ. V dropped 7 bases and J dropped 2; count of bases not matched to a gene: 22. Here the CDR3 reads CASSHTFGLASSHAYEQYF. Written as DNA, the CDR3 is TGCGCCAGCTCCCATACTTTCGGACTAGCGAGCTCCCACGCCTACGAGCAGTACTTC.

This chain links TRBV2 with TRBJ2-2; D is undetermined. The V gene's germline CDR1 is SNHLY and CDR2 FYNNEI. The CDR3 spans 13 residues. Trimming cost V 2 bases and J 5 bases, with 6 bases left between them. This CDR3 is CASSELRTGELFF. The CDR3 coding sequence is TGTGCCAGCAGTGAACTGAGAACCGGGGAGCTGTTTTTT.

The rearrangement uses TRBV7-9 and TRBJ2-1; 8 bases line up with TRBD2. Germline trimming cut 3 bases from V and 3 bases from J; bases unmatched to any gene: 1. The germline V gene encodes CDR1 SEHNR and CDR2 FQNEAQ (reference sequence). The CDR3 has 14 residues. CDR3 residues: CASSFTSGYNEQFF. Here the CDR3 DNA reads TGTGCCAGCAGCTTTACTAGCGGCTACAATGAGCAGTTCTTC.

The chain carries TRBV10-1 and TRBJ1-1; TRBD1 is a possible D gene (5 bases). Between the trimmed V and J ends, which lost 6 bases and 0 bases, there was a span of 14 bases. The CDR3 is 15 residues long. Germline V gene sequence: CDR1 WNHNN, CDR2 SYGVQD (reference sequence). The chain's CDR3 is CASSHNAGLNTEAFF. CDR3 DNA sequence: TGCGCCAGCAGCCACAATGCAGGGTTGAACACTGAAGCTTTCTTT.

This CDR3 is CASSFDRGPTYEQYF. As DNA, the CDR3 is TGTGCCAGCAGTTTTGACAGGGGGCCCACCTACGAGCAGTACTTC. The rearrangement links TRBV2 to TRBJ2-7, with 10 bases aligning to TRBD1. Unmatched junction bases numbered 6, after V lost 5 bases and J lost 2 bases. The CDR3 contains 15 residues. Germline V lookup: CDR1 SNHLY, CDR2 FYNNEI.

The chain recombines TRBV6-4 with TRBJ1-1, with no clear D. The V end lost 3 bases, the J end lost 5 bases, and 13 bases lay between the germline ends. Germline loops: CDR1 MRHNA, CDR2 SNTAGT. CDR3 size: 14 residues. The CDR3 loop reads CASSDMLGRTEAFF. The CDR3 bases are TGTGCCAGCAGTGATATGTTAGGGAGGACTGAAGCTTTCTTT.

The chain has TRBV7-2 and TRBJ1-1, with D hard to call. CDR3 length: 14 amino acids. Germline CDR1 reads SGHTA; CDR2 reads FQGNSA. The V end lost 2 bases, the J end lost 4 bases, and 11 bases lay between the germline ends. CDR3 in amino acids: CASSLLREGTEAFF. CDR3 DNA: TGTGCCAGCAGCTTACTCCGAGAGGGCACTGAAGCTTTCTTT.

The chain employs TRBV19 and TRBJ2-3; the D gene is possibly TRBD1 (7 bases). From germline, CDR1 is LNHDA and CDR2 SQIVND (reference sequence). Trimming took off 6 bases at V and 9 bases at J, with 19 bases between the two ends. CDR3 length: 14 residues. The CDR3: CASRSEIQGGTQYF. The CDR3 DNA is TGTGCCAGTAGAAGCGAGATCCAGGGGGGAACGCAGTATTTT.

The chain carries TRBV7-6 and TRBJ2-3; possible D gene TRBD2, 5 bases. Germline V gene data show CDR1 as SGHVS and CDR2 as FNYEAQ. Trimming pared 6 bases from V and 5 bases from J, leaving 9 bases between. CDR3 length equals 12 residues. CDR3 bases: TGTGCCAGCAGTTGGGCGGGAGATACGCAGTATTTT. Translation: CASSWAGDTQYF.

In this sample, this clone turned up once. The V and J genes are TRBV7-9 and TRBJ2-5; D not resolved. CDR1 SEHNR and CDR2 FQNEAQ come from the germline V gene (reference sequence). The V and J ends lost 1 base and 2 bases respectively, with 5 bases between them. CDR3 length: 13 residues. CDR3 residues: CASSLGLQETQYF. CDR3 sequence (DNA): TGTGCCAGCAGCTTAGGTCTTCAAGAGACCCAGTACTTC. The full variable domain, rest sourced from reference TRBV7-9 and TRBJ2-5, is DTGVSQNPRHKITKRGQNVTFRCDPISEHNRLYWYRQTLGQGPEFLTYFQNEAQLEKSRLLSDRFSAERPKGSFSTLEIQRTEQGDSAMYLCASSLGLQETQYFGPGTRLLVL.

V is TRBV4-1 and J is TRBJ2-1, with 9 positions matching TRBD1. CDR1 MGHRA and CDR2 YSYEKL come from the germline V gene. This CDR3 contains 16 residues. J lost 5 bases, V lost 1 base, and 6 bases had no gene match. CDR3 DNA: TGCGCCAGCAGCCAAGCTACAGGGGGCGAAGACAATGAGCAGTTCTTC. This gives the protein CASSQATGGEDNEQFF.